The sequence of this TCR beta chain was determined in a study of cytomegalovirus exposure and HLA in healthy donors. Study-wide background: A subsequent analysis reported that the 95 to 150 validation repertoires were produced on the same platform that had also been used for the roughly 670 first-cohort repertoires.

CDR1 and CDR2 (germline): SGHTA, FQGNSA. CDR3 length equals 15 residues. J gave up 0 bases and V 5 bases, and 3 bases lay outside the gene matches. The table lists this clone with a count of one. Its matching antigen is unknown. Some clones are missing from TCRdb's copy, which holds only in-frame ones; the method was immunoSEQ multiplex PCR. The repertoire holds 60,000 or so clones, with around 94% as singletons. Overall study results and limits: Many donors carried some public TCRs, although rarity characterized most TCR sequences. In vitro, three CMV-associated chains proved specific for CMV antigens.

The receptor's source is a man younger than 35 in good health and CMV-seronegative. The sequenced material came from PBMCs. The V gene is TRBV7-2, the J gene TRBJ2-2; the match to TRBD1 covers 7 bases. CDR3 coding DNA: TGTGCCAGCAGCGGACAGGCCGCGAACACCGGGGAGCTGTTTTTT. Amino acid sequence: CASSGQAANTGELFF.